The T cell receptor beta chain under discussion was sequenced for a study of CD8+CD57+ T cells in acquired aplastic anemia (dated by TCRdb to between 2018 and 2020). With regard to the full study: DNA extracted from sorted CD4+ and CD8+ cells had a mean of roughly 3.3 ug, with a range of roughly 0.17 to 27.4 ug. CD8+CD57+ expansion was defined as frequency above the mean frequency observed in healthy subjects. Study-wide conclusions, independent of this receptor: Around 28 CD8+ CDR3 sequences were found to be shared between patients and controls, but these sequences appeared to be highly expressed in patients and within the immunodominant clones of the patients. Between patients and healthy controls, no significant difference in CD8+ Simpson's diversity was found (P=0.060).

In this sample, this clonotype turned up many times. Its cognate antigen has yet to be identified. Per-base quality was not reported, and no clone a single base away is much larger than it. TCR beta VDJ combination and CDR3 sequence profiling used genomic DNA as the template. An Illumina HiSeq 2000 was the platform used for TCR repertoire sequencing. The authors' analysis ran thus. Repertoires were assessed using TRBV/TRBJ rearrangement plots, CDR3 size and DJ length profiles, and Simpson's diversity index. The immunodominant clone was defined as the most abundant DNA sequence in deep sequencing data. CDR3 amino acid sequences were checked for sharing across subjects and were also compared against the VDJdb database and published repertoires. The public reads were run again by TCRdb, first through fastp at Q25 and then through MiXCR, and only productive beta chains were kept. Each CDR3 protein appears once, grouped with its most common genes and DNA. The V and J calls shown here were made by TCRdb, not taken from the authors' results. The sample records around 430,000 distinct CDR3 sequences, over 25% of which are singletons. 0.8% to 0.85% of the sample lies in the top ten.

Patients chosen for sequencing had shown expansion of CD8+CD57+ cells by flow cytometry. All patients had severe acquired aplastic anemia diagnosed by International Study of Aplastic Anemia and Agranulocytosis and Camitta criteria. No patient had received any therapy when blood was sampled. The study deep-sequenced TCR repertoires of sorted CD4+ and CD8+ blood T cells from severe aplastic anemia patients and healthy subjects. In the USA, patient enrollment took place under clinicaltrials.gov protocols 00001620, 01623167, 00001397, 00071045, 00081523 and 00961064. Ficoll-Paque density gradient centrifugation was used to isolate peripheral blood mononuclear cells. Before DNA was extracted, CD4+ and CD8+ T cells were sorted using either FACS or magnetic beads. This receptor was obtained from a human donor with aplastic anemia. The sequenced material came from sorted CD4+, CD8+, or CD8+CD57+ T cells (not recorded which) from PBMCs.

CDR3 sequence: CASSWQDPGANVLTF. The sequence in DNA is TGTGCCAGCAGCTGGCAAGACCCTGGGGCCAACGTCCTGACTTTC. This receptor chain uses TRBV7-2 and TRBJ2-6; the D gene is not confidently resolved. From its cysteine to its phenylalanine, the CDR3 spans 15 amino acids. Only the CDR3 region is kept as DNA, spanning 45 bases read in frame from base 1. The germline V gene yields SGHTA for CDR1 and FQGNSA for CDR2. V loses 4 bases, J loses 2 bases, and the germline ends lie 9 bases apart. The CDR3, completed at both ends by the reference TRBV7-2 and TRBJ2-6 genes, gives the full variable domain GAGVSQSPSNKVTEKGKDVELRCDPISGHTALYWYRQSLGQGLEFLIYFQGNSAPDKSGLPSDRFSAERTGGSVSTLTIQRTQQEDSAVYLCASSWQDPGANVLTFGAGSRLTVL.